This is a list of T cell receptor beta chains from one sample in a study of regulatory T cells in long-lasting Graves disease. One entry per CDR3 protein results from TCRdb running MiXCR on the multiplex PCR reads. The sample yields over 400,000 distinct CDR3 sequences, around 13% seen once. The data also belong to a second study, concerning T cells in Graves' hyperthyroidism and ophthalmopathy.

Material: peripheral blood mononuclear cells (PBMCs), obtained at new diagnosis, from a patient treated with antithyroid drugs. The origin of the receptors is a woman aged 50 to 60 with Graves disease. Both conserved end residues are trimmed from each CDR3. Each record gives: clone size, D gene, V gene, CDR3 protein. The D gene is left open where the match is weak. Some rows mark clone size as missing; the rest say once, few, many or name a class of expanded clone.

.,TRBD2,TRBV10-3,ATKAGASTDTQY
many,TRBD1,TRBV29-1,SAGADRVSEQY
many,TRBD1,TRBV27,ASSLSLTGGEEQF
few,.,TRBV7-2,ASSRISSTQY
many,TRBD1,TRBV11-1,ASSPRDRGPNTGELF
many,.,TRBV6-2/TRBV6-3,ASSPRKSLYEQY
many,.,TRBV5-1,ASSEGGDTDTQY
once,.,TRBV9,ASSGTGPNSPLH
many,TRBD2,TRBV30,AWSLGLAGGVTETQY
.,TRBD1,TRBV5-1,ASSLVTGALREQY
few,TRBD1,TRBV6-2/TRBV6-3,ASSYRQGTYEQY
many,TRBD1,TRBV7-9,ASSLRGQEQY
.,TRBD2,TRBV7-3,ASSLGTSVYTDTQY
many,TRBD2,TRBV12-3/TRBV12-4,ASSLGGGVAETQY
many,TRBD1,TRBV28,ASSRDSAQETQY
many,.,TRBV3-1,ASSQLGDTQY
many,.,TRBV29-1,SVEAIGSEQF
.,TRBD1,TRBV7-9,ASTPRDRVDYGYT
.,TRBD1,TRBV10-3,AISATGVTEAF
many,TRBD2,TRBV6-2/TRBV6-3,ASSIAGVTTGELF
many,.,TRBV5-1,ASSLRLNTEAF
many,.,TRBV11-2,ASSLDGHEGKRYT
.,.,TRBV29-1,GVEASRATDTQY
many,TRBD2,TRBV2,ASRWTSGNQETQY
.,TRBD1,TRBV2,ASSDVTGSSYEQY
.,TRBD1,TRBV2,ASSFGMGQAVDNSPLH
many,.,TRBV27,ASSYKGHSGNTIY
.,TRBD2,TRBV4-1,ASSQRVAGGAEQY
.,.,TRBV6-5,ASSYSIRDTSYNEQF
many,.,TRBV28,ASSSGPGNQPQH
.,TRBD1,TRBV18,ASSPDSDRGGNEQF